These 9 T cell receptor beta chains came from one sample sequenced in a study of cytomegalovirus exposure and HLA in healthy donors. Here immunoSEQ multiplex PCR was the method, and the copy in TCRdb shows in-frame clones only, minus some. The sample holds 140,000 or so clones; approximately 89% are singletons and the top ten take roughly 0.7%. Sequenced input: PBMCs. These receptors all come from a man aged 18 to 29 in good health and CMV-seronegative.

The V and J genes are TRBV7-8 and TRBJ2-1, with TRBD2 matching 7 bases. This CDR3 has 15 amino acids. CDR1 and CDR2 from the germline V gene are SGHVS and FQNEAQ. The V and J ends lost 1 base and 4 bases, in that order; junction bases with no gene match: 4. CDR3 sequence reads: CASSLDQRGYNEQFF. The CDR3 DNA reads as TGTGCCAGCAGCTTAGACCAGCGGGGTTACAATGAGCAGTTCTTC.

The rearrangement links TRBV27 to TRBJ2-1, with 8 bases fitting TRBD2. The trim removed 7 bases at V and 2 bases at J, leaving 4 bases unmatched. CDR1 and CDR2 (germline): MNHEY, SMNVEV (reference sequence). CDR3 length: 14 amino acids. The DNA for the CDR3 is TGTGCCAGCATTAGAGCGGGGGCCTACAATGAGCAGTTCTTC. Its translation is CASIRAGAYNEQFF.

The chain uses TRBV6-1 and TRBJ2-7, with TRBD2 matching over 8 bases. The germline V gene has CDR1 MNHNS and CDR2 SASEGT. The CDR3 totals 15 residues. V was clipped by 2 bases and J by 2 bases; unmatched bases: 5. The CDR3 sequence: CASSEMLAGPYEQYV. CDR3 coding DNA: TGTGCCAGCAGTGAAATGCTAGCGGGCCCCTACGAGCAGTACGTC.

The chain combines TRBV9 with TRBJ1-1; a weak D match, TRBD1 (6 bases). The V end was cut by 7 bases, the J end by 5 bases, with 12 bases between. The CDR3 extends over 12 amino acids. The germline V gene has CDR1 SGDLS and CDR2 YYNGEE. The chain's CDR3 is CASGRGVTEAFF. The CDR3 region has the DNA TGTGCCAGCGGCAGGGGAGTTACTGAAGCTTTCTTT. The variable domain in full, with the rest retrieved from reference TRBV9 and TRBJ1-1, is DSGVTQTPKHLITATGQRVTLRCSPRSGDLSVYWYQQSLDQGLQFLIQYYNGEERAKGNILERFSAQQFPDLHSELNLSSLELGDSALYFCASGRGVTEAFFGQGTRLTVV.

The V gene is TRBV19, the J gene TRBJ1-6; D possibly corresponds to TRBD1 (6 bases). Germline V gene data show CDR1 as LNHDA and CDR2 as SQIVND (reference sequence). This CDR3 comprises 16 residues. V dropped 4 bases and J dropped 7 bases, with 17 bases sitting between them. CDR3 amino acids: CASSTRGARPNSPLHF. CDR3 in DNA: TGTGCCAGTAGTACCAGGGGAGCGCGACCGAATTCACCCCTCCACTTT.

This chain joins TRBV19 and TRBJ1-2; the match to TRBD1 covers 7 bases. There are 16 residues in the CDR3. The junction had 21 bases not matched to a gene; V was cut back by 9 bases and J by 8 bases. Germline assignment: CDR1 LNHDA and CDR2 SQIVND (reference sequence). In nucleotides, the CDR3 is TGTGCCAGCAGAGAATGGACAGGTGGAGTTTCGGGGGGCTACACCTTC. Translation: CASREWTGGVSGGYTF.

This clone was seen a single time. The chain recombines TRBV7-2 with TRBJ2-7; a weak D match, TRBD1 (5 bases). The germline CDR1 and CDR2 sequences are SGHTA and FQGNSA. Trimming cost V 5 bases and J 0 bases, with 14 bases left between them. The length of the CDR3 is 15 residues. CDR3 nucleotide sequence: TGTGCCAGCAGCCCTGGACAACTGAGCTCCTACGAGCAGTACGTC. Protein product: CASSPGQLSSYEQYV.

The CDR3 sequence: CASSAPGNTEAFF. CDR3 DNA: TGTGCCAGCAGTGCGCCCGGGAACACTGAAGCTTTCTTT. The chain employs TRBV6-5 and TRBJ1-1; no reliable D call. Germline V gene sequence: CDR1 MNHEY, CDR2 SVGAGI. V lost 5 bases, J lost 1 base, and 8 bases lay in between. The CDR3 has 13 amino acids.

The rearrangement links TRBV20-1 to TRBJ2-5, with 7 bases fitting TRBD2. CDR1 is DFQATT and CDR2 is SNEGSKA in the germline V gene (reference sequence). V lost 3 bases to trimming and J lost 7 bases; unmatched junction nucleotides: 2. The CDR3 is 11 residues long. In DNA form, the CDR3 reads TGCAGTGCTAGTCCGGGGGGGACCCAGTACTTC. Its translation: CSASPGGTQYF.